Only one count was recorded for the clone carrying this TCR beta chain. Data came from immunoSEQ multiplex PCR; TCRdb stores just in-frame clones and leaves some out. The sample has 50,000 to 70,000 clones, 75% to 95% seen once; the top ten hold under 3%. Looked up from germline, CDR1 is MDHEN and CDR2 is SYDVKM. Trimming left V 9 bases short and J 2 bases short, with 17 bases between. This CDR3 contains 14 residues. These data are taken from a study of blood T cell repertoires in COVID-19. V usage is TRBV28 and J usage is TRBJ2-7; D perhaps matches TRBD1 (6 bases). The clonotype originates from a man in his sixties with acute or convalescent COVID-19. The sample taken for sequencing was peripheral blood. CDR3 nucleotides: TGTGCCAGTAGGAAGCTCAGGGGCACCTACGAGCAGTACTTC. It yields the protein CASRKLRGTYEQYF.